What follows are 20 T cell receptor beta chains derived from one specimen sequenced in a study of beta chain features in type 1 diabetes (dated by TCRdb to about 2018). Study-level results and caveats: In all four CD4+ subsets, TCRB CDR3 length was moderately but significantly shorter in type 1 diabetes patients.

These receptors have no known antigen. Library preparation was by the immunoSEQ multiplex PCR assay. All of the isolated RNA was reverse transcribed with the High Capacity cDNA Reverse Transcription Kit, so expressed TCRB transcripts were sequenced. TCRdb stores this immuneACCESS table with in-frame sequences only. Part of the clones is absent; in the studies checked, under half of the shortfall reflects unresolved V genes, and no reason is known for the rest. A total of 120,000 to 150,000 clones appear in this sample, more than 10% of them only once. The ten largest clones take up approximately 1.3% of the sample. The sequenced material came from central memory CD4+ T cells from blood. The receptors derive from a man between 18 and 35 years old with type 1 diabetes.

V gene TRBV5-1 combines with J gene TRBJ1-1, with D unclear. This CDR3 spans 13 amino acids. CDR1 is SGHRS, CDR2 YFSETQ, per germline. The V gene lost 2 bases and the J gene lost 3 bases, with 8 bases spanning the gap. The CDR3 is CASSFGGDTEAFF. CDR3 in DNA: TGCGCCAGCAGCTTTGGTGGAGACACTGAAGCTTTCTTT.

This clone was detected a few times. The CDR3 DNA is TGTGCCATCAACGTCGGACGGGACTCTGGAAACACCATATATTTT. It translates to CAINVGRDSGNTIYF. The chain joins TRBV10-3 to TRBJ1-3; no definite D call. This CDR3 comprises 15 residues. Between the trimmed V and J ends, which lost 7 bases and 0 bases, there was a span of 13 bases. Germline values: CDR1 ENHRY, CDR2 SYGVKD.

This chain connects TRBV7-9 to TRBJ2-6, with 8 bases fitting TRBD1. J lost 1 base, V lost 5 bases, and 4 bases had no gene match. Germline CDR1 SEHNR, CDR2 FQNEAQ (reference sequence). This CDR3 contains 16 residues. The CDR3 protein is CASSHGQGSGANVLTF. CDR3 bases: TGTGCCAGCAGCCATGGACAGGGATCTGGGGCCAACGTCCTGACTTTC.

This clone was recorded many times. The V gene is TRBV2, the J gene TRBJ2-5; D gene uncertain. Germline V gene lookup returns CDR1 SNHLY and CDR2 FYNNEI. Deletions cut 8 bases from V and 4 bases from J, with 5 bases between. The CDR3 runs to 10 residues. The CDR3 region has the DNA TGTGCCAGCTCGGGAGAGACCCAGTACTTC. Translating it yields CASSGETQYF.

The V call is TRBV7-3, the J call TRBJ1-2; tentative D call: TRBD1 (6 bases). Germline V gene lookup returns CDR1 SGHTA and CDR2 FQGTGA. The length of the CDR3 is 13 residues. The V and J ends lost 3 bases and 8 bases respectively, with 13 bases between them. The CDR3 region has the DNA TGTGCCAGCAGCTTGGACAGTACGGGCGGCTACACCTTC. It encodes CASSLDSTGGYTF.

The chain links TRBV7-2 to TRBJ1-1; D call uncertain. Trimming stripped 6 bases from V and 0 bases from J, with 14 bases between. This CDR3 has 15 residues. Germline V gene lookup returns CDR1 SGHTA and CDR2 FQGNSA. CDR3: CASRLLATVNTEAFF. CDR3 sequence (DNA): TGTGCCAGCAGACTCCTAGCCACTGTGAACACTGAAGCTTTCTTT. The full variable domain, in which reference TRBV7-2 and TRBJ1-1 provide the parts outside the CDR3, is GAGVSQSPSNKVTEKGKDVELRCDPISGHTALYWYRQSLGQGLEFLIYFQGNSAPDKSGLPSDRFSAERTGGSVSTLTIQRTQQEDSAVYLCASRLLATVNTEAFFGQGTRLTVV.

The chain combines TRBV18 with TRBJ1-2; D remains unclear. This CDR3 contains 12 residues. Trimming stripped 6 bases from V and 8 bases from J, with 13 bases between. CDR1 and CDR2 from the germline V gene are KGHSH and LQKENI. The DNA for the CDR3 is TGTGCCAGCTCCTATGTCGGCGGCGGCTACACCTTC. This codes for CASSYVGGGYTF.

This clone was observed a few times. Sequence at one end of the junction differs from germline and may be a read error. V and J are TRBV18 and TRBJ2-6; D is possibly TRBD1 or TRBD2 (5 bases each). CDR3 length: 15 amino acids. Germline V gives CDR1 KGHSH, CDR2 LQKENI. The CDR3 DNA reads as TGTGCCAGCGCACCAATGGGGGCTGGGGCCAACGTCCTGACTTTC. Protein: CASAPMGAGANVLTF.

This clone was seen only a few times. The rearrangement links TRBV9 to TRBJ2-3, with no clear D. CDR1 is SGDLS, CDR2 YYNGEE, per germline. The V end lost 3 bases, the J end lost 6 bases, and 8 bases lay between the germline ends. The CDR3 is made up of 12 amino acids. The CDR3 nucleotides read TGTGCCAGCAGCGAGAATAAGGATACGCAGTATTTT. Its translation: CASSENKDTQYF.

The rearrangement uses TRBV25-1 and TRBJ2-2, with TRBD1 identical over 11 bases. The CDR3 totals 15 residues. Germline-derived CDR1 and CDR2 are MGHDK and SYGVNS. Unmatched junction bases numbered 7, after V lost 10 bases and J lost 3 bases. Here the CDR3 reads CATRKGQGDTGELFF. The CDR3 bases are TGTGCCACGCGTAAGGGACAGGGGGACACCGGGGAGCTGTTTTTT.

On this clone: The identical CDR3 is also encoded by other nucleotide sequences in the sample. The CDR3 protein is CAWSRDSNQPQHF. CDR3 coding DNA: TGTGCCTGGAGTCGGGATAGCAATCAGCCCCAGCATTTT. The chain has TRBV30 and TRBJ1-5, with D unclear. CDR1 and CDR2 from the germline V gene are GTSNPN and SVGIG (reference sequence). The CDR3 sequence is 13 residues long. The germline V and J ends were trimmed by 2 bases and 0 bases, with 5 bases remaining between them.

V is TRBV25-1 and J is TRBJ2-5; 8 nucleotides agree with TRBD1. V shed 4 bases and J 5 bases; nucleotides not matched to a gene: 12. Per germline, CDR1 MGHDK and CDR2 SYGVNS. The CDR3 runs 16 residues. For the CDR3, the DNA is TGTGCCAGCAGTGGGACGCGGACAGGGAGGATTGAGACCCAGTACTTC. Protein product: CASSGTRTGRIETQYF.

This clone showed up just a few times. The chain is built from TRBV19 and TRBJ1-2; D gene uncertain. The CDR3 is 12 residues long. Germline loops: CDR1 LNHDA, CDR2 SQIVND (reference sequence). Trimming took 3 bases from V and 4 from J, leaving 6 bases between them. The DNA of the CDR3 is TGTGCCAGTAGTATCGAGGGCTATGGCTACACCTTC. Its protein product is CASSIEGYGYTF.

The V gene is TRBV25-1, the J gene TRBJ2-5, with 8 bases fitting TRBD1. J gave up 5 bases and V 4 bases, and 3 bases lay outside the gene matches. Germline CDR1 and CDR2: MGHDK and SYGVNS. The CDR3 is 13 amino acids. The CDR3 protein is CASSADRAETQYF. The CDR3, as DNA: TGTGCCAGCAGTGCGGACAGGGCGGAGACCCAGTACTTC.

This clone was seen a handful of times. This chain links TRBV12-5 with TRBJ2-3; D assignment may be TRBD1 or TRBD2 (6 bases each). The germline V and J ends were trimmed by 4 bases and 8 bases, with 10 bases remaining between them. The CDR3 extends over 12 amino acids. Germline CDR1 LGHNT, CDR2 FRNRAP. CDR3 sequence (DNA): TGTGCTAGTGGTTCGGAGGGGGGTACGCAGTATTTT. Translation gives CASGSEGGTQYF.

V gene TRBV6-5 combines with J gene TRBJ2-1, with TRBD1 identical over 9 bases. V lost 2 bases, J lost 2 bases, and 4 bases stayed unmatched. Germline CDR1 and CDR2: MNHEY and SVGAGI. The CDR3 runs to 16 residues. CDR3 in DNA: TGTGCCAGCAGTTACGGGCGACAGGGGGCCTACAATGAGCAGTTCTTC. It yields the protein CASSYGRQGAYNEQFF.

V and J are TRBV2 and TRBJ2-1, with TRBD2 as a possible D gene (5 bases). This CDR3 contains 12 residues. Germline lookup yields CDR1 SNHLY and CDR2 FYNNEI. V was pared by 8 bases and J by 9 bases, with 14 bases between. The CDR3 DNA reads TGTGCCAGCGATAGCGACGCCGCTGAGCAGTTCTTC. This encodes CASDSDAAEQFF.

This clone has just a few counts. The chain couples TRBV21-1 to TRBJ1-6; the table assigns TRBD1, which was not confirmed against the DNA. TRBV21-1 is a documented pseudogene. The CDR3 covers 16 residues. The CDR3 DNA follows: TGTGCCAGGGTTCGACGACAGAGCTCCTATAATTCACCCCTCCACTTT. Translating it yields CARVRRQSSYNSPLHF.

DNA of the CDR3: TGTGCCAGCAGCTTAGCGGACCGAAACTACGAGCAGTACTTC. Translated: CASSLADRNYEQYF. J is TRBJ2-7 and V is TRBV11-2, with no clear D. The CDR3 spans 14 residues. Germline lookup yields CDR1 SGHAT and CDR2 FQNNGV. Trimming cost V 1 base and J 3 bases, with 10 bases left between them.

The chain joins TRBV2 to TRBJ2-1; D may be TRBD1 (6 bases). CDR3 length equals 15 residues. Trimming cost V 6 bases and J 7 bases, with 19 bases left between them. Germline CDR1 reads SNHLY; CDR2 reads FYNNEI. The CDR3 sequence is CASSNRDTFGNEQFF. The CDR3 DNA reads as TGTGCCAGCAGCAACCGGGACACCTTTGGAAATGAGCAGTTCTTC.